Listed below are T cell receptor beta chains from one sample, sequenced in a study of technical replicates of blood from several donors. Here immunoSEQ multiplex PCR was the method, and the copy in TCRdb shows in-frame clones only, minus some. The data hold tens of thousands of clones, with 94% observed a single time. The material sequenced was T cells isolated from PBMCs. The receptors come from a human donor in good health. The CDR3 runs from the conserved cysteine through the conserved F or W. D genes are given only for firm matches. Size values are once, few and many counts, or a class for expanded clones, and some rows have none.

CDR3aa,CDR3nt,d_gene,abundance,v_gene,j_gene
CASGEDTFLPQHF,TGTGCTAGTGGGGAGGATACGTTTCTCCCCCAGCATTTT,-,-,TRBV12-5,TRBJ1-5
CASSFYKVGNGELFF,TGTGCCAGCAGTTTTTATAAGGTCGGGAACGGGGAGCTGTTTTTT,-,-,TRBV27,TRBJ2-2
CASSISDRWTEAFF,TGTGCCAGCAGCATATCCGACAGGTGGACTGAAGCTTTCTTT,-,-,TRBV7-8,TRBJ1-1
CASSAGSYGYTF,TGTGCCAGCAGTGCAGGGTCCTATGGCTACACCTTC,-,-,TRBV2,TRBJ1-2
CAAPQGNYLYEQYF,TGTGCCGCGCCCCAGGGGAACTACCTATACGAGCAGTACTTC,-,-,TRBV15,TRBJ2-7
CASSAGSYEQYF,TGTGCCAGCAGCGCAGGGTCCTACGAGCAGTACTTC,-,-,TRBV7-9,TRBJ2-7
CASSPRDRLNTEAFF,TGTGCCAGCTCACCCCGGGACAGATTAAACACTGAAGCTTTCTTT,TRBD1,-,TRBV18,TRBJ1-1
CASSDRTQKGEKLFF,TGCGCCAGCAGCGACCGGACACAAAAGGGGGAAAAACTGTTTTTT,-,-,TRBV5-1,TRBJ1-4
CAWAQGLYGYTF,TGTGCCTGGGCCCAGGGACTTTATGGCTACACCTTC,-,once,TRBV30,TRBJ1-2
CASSARTSRTDTQYF,TGTGCCAGCAGCGCCCGGACTAGCCGCACAGATACGCAGTATTTT,TRBD2,-,TRBV7-9,TRBJ2-3
CASSPQGGDYGYTF,TGTGCCAGCAGCCCCCAGGGGGGCGACTATGGCTACACCTTC,TRBD1,-,TRBV7-3,TRBJ1-2
CASSLSGGFTDTQYF,TGTGCCAGCAGTTTGAGCGGCGGTTTCACAGATACGCAGTATTTT,-,-,TRBV28,TRBJ2-3
CASSLNENLGYTF,TGTGCCAGCAGCTTAAACGAGAATCTGGGCTACACCTTC,-,-,TRBV7-2,TRBJ1-2
CASSLARGAGELFF,TGCGCCAGCAGCTTGGCTCGAGGAGCCGGGGAGCTGTTTTTT,-,-,TRBV5-1,TRBJ2-2
CASSYLGTDITGELFF,TGTGCCAGCAGTTACCTGGGGACAGATATCACCGGGGAGCTGTTTTTT,TRBD1,-,TRBV6-5,TRBJ2-2
CASSIIDRDNTEAFF,TGTGCCAGTAGTATAATCGACAGGGACAACACTGAAGCTTTCTTT,TRBD1,-,TRBV19,TRBJ1-1
CASSLGGGFTEAFF,TGTGCCAGCAGCTTAGGAGGGGGTTTTACTGAAGCTTTCTTT,-,-,TRBV7-9,TRBJ1-1
CASSVVAGAYEQYF,TGTGCCAGCAGCGTAGTAGCGGGAGCCTACGAGCAGTACTTC,TRBD2,-,TRBV9,TRBJ2-7
CASSTTGTGDGYTF,TGTGCCAGCAGCACAACCGGGACAGGGGATGGCTACACCTTC,-,-,TRBV21-1,TRBJ1-2
CASSLALASGQETQYF,TGTGCCAGCAGCTTAGCGCTGGCTAGCGGACAAGAGACCCAGTACTTC,TRBD2,-,TRBV7-2,TRBJ2-5
CASSIGGGYSYEQYF,TGTGCCAGTAGTATTGGAGGTGGCTACTCCTACGAGCAGTACTTC,-,-,TRBV19,TRBJ2-7
CASSLGRANYGYTF,TGTGCCAGCAGCTTAGGCAGGGCTAACTATGGCTACACCTTC,-,-,TRBV7-2,TRBJ1-2
CASTEWTDNQPQHF,TGTGCCAGCACCGAGTGGACAGACAATCAGCCCCAGCATTTT,-,-,TRBV2,TRBJ1-5
CAITDIQGSTEAFF,TGTGCCATCACCGACATACAGGGGTCCACTGAAGCTTTCTTT,TRBD1,few,TRBV10-3,TRBJ1-1
CASNSGRAGTDTQYF,TGTGCCAGTAATAGCGGGAGGGCAGGCACAGATACGCAGTATTTT,TRBD2,-,TRBV19,TRBJ2-3
CAPLGFSYGYTF,TGTGCCCCCCTCGGGTTCTCCTATGGCTACACCTTC,-,-,TRBV15,TRBJ1-2
CASSPDRRDLYYEQYF,TGTGCCAGCTCACCCGACCGCCGGGACTTATACTACGAGCAGTACTTC,-,-,TRBV18,TRBJ2-7
CSVVPGLTYEQYF,TGCAGCGTTGTACCGGGACTCACCTACGAGCAGTACTTC,-,once,TRBV29-1,TRBJ2-7
CASSVQGTGANVLTF,TGTGCCAGCAGCGTACAGGGAACTGGGGCCAACGTCCTGACTTTC,-,-,TRBV7-9,TRBJ2-6
CASSPGTGLYEQYF,TGTGCCAGCAGCCCCGGGACAGGGCTATACGAGCAGTACTTC,TRBD1,-,TRBV5-6,TRBJ2-7
CASSLGGTQETQYF,TGTGCCAGCAGCTTGGGCGGGACCCAAGAGACCCAGTACTTC,-,-,TRBV5-4,TRBJ2-5
CASSPLAGSTDTQYF,TGTGCCAGCAGTCCGTTAGCGGGTAGCACAGATACGCAGTATTTT,TRBD2,-,TRBV6-1,TRBJ2-3
CAISDNPGQFF,TGTGCCATCAGTGACAATCCAGGGCAGTTCTTC,-,-,TRBV10-3,TRBJ2-1
CASSEGRGGGVGTDTQYF,TGTGCCAGCAGCGAGGGGAGGGGAGGGGGAGTCGGCACAGATACGCAGTATTTT,-,-,TRBV9,TRBJ2-3
CASSEREYTGELFF,TGCGCCAGCTCGGAGCGGGAATACACCGGGGAGCTGTTTTTT,TRBD2,-,TRBV5-1,TRBJ2-2
CASTDRGVNYGYTF,TGTGCCAGTACCGACAGGGGAGTTAACTATGGCTACACCTTC,TRBD1,-,TRBV19,TRBJ1-2
CASSLVSGEQLFF,TGCGCCAGCAGCTTGGTATCCGGGGAACAACTGTTTTTT,-,-,TRBV5-1,TRBJ1-4
CASSMGLGQFSFNQPQHF,TGTGCCAGTAGTATGGGGCTCGGTCAGTTCTCTTTCAATCAGCCCCAGCATTTT,-,once,TRBV19,TRBJ1-5
CASSQDAGTYGYTF,TGTGCCAGCAGCCAAGACGCGGGTACCTATGGCTACACCTTC,-,few,TRBV4-2,TRBJ1-2